The 6 T cell receptor beta chains below come from one sample, sequenced in a study of T cell changes during pregnancy in multiple sclerosis. TCRdb's table, derived via immunoSEQ multiplex PCR, lists solely in-frame clones and lacks some. The sample holds some 60,000 clones, approximately 91% seen once. This material consisted of peripheral blood, taken in the second trimester of pregnancy. The receptors originated from a female donor with multiple sclerosis, enrolled in a pregnancy study.

This chain joins TRBV10-3 and TRBJ1-2, with 8 bases that match TRBD1. Germline V gene sequence: CDR1 ENHRY, CDR2 SYGVKD. V shed 3 bases and J 6 bases; nucleotides not matched to a gene: 12. There are 16 residues in the CDR3. DNA of the CDR3: TGTGCCATCAGTGAACCAGGACAGGGAAAAGGTGATGGCTACACCTTC. It codes for CAISEPGQGKGDGYTF.

The chain couples TRBV5-1 to TRBJ1-1; maybe TRBD1 (5 bases). Germline CDR1 reads SGHRS; CDR2 reads YFSETQ. This CDR3 has 14 residues. The V end lost 0 bases, the J end lost 5 bases, and 11 bases lay between the germline ends. The CDR3 spells CASSLAGGWTEAFF. In DNA, the CDR3 is TGCGCCAGCAGCTTGGCCGGGGGGTGGACTGAAGCTTTCTTT.

The V and J genes are TRBV4-3 and TRBJ2-1; 8 bases are a match to TRBD1. The junction had 11 bases not matched to a gene; V was cut back by 1 base and J by 6 bases. The germline gives CDR1 LGHNA, CDR2 YSLEER. This CDR3 is built from 17 residues. The CDR3 DNA follows: TGCGCCAGCAGCCAAGCCTTGACAGGGGTCCTCGGCAATGAGCAGTTCTTC. This sequence encodes CASSQALTGVLGNEQFF.

This chain joins TRBV7-6 and TRBJ1-2; 11 bases map to TRBD1. This CDR3 is built from 18 residues. Trimming at V came to 5 bases and at J to 6 bases, leaving 17 bases not matched to a gene. Germline loops: CDR1 SGHVS, CDR2 FNYEAQ. CDR3 nucleotide sequence: TGTGCCAGCAGCCCTACCCTTAGGGCTTGGACAGGGGGCGATGGCTACACCTTC. Protein: CASSPTLRAWTGGDGYTF.

This clone appeared once. This rearrangement joins TRBV5-1 to TRBJ2-3, with 11 bases matching TRBD2. CDR3 length equals 15 residues. CDR1 is SGHRS, CDR2 YFSETQ, per germline. V was pared by 4 bases and J by 6 bases, with 7 bases of the junction left unmatched. CDR3 loop: CASSPETSGEDTQYF. The CDR3 bases are TGCGCCAGCAGCCCGGAGACTAGCGGGGAGGATACGCAGTATTTT.

V is TRBV28 and J is TRBJ2-2; TRBD2 matches at 12 bases. Per the germline V gene, CDR1 is MDHEN and CDR2 is SYDVKM. V lost 6 bases and J lost 2; bases outside the gene matches: 7. This CDR3 has 17 residues. CDR3 DNA: TGTGCCAGCAGGTACAGACTAGCGGGGGTAAACACCGGGGAGCTGTTTTTT. Translated, it gives CASRYRLAGVNTGELFF. Filled out from reference TRBV28 and TRBJ2-2, the complete variable domain reads DVKVTQSSRYLVKRTGEKVFLECVQDMDHENMFWYRQDPGLGLRLIYFSYDVKMKEKGDIPEGYSVSREKKERFSLILESASTNQTSMYLCASRYRLAGVNTGELFFGEGSRLTVL.